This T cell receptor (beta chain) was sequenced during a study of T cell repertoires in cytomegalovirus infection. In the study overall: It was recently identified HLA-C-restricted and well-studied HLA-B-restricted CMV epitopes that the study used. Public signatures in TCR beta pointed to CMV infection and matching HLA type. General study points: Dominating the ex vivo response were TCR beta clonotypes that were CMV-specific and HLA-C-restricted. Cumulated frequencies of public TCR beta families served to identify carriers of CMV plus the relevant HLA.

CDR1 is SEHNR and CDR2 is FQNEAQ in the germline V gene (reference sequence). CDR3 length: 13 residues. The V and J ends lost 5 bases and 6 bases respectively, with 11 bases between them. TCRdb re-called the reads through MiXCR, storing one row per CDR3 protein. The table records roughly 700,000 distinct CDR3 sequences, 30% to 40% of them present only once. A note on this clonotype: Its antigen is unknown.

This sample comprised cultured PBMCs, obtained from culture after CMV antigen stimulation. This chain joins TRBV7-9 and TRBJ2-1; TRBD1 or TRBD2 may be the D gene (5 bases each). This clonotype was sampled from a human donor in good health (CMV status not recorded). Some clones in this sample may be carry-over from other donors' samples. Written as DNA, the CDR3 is TGTGCCAGCAGCGCCCGGGGCCTCAATGAGCAGTTCTTC. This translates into CASSARGLNEQFF.